The rows below give T cell receptor beta chains drawn from one sample of a study of T cells after yellow fever vaccination. TCRdb passed the 5' RACE reads through MiXCR, listing each CDR3 protein once. The sample lists 280,000 or so distinct CDR3 sequences, approximately 10% occurring once. The sequencing here drew on CD4+ T cells sorted from PBMCs, taken 5 days after the yellow fever booster vaccination. These receptors came from a man aged 18 to 29 who received the YFV17D yellow fever vaccine. The CDR3 runs from the conserved cysteine through the conserved F or W. A D gene is named only where the DNA matches it firmly. The listing skips clone size in some rows; elsewhere it reads once, few, many or a size class.

d_gene: .; abundance: many; j_gene: TRBJ1-4; v_gene: TRBV3-1; CDR3aa: CASSLTGSDEKLFF; CDR3nt: TGTGCCAGCAGCCTGACTGGGTCGGATGAAAAACTGTTTTTT
d_gene: .; abundance: .; j_gene: TRBJ2-7; v_gene: TRBV5-1; CDR3aa: CASSLALRKTYEQYF; CDR3nt: TGCGCCAGCAGCTTGGCCCTGCGGAAAACCTACGAGCAGTACTTC
d_gene: .; abundance: .; j_gene: TRBJ2-5; v_gene: TRBV3-1; CDR3aa: CASSLWTVQETQYF; CDR3nt: TGTGCCAGCAGCCTATGGACAGTCCAAGAGACCCAGTACTTC
d_gene: .; abundance: few; j_gene: TRBJ1-1; v_gene: TRBV6-6; CDR3aa: CASSYSRGAEAFF; CDR3nt: TGTGCCAGCAGTTACTCGCGGGGCGCTGAAGCTTTCTTT
d_gene: TRBD2; abundance: .; j_gene: TRBJ2-3; v_gene: TRBV7-9; CDR3aa: CASSFGLAGGGDTQYF; CDR3nt: TGTGCCAGCAGCTTCGGACTAGCGGGGGGAGGAGATACGCAGTATTTT
d_gene: .; abundance: many; j_gene: TRBJ1-5; v_gene: TRBV7-2; CDR3aa: CASSLGRDQPQHF; CDR3nt: TGTGCCAGCAGCTTAGGCAGGGATCAGCCCCAGCATTTT
d_gene: TRBD1; abundance: few; j_gene: TRBJ1-2; v_gene: TRBV18; CDR3aa: CASSPDRAGNGYTF; CDR3nt: TGTGCCAGCTCACCAGACAGGGCTGGAAATGGCTACACCTTC
d_gene: TRBD2; abundance: few; j_gene: TRBJ2-3; v_gene: TRBV4-1; CDR3aa: CASRAGFTDTQYF; CDR3nt: TGCGCCAGCAGAGCGGGGTTCACAGATACGCAGTATTTT
d_gene: .; abundance: .; j_gene: TRBJ1-6; v_gene: TRBV7-8; CDR3aa: CASSLLGGGKRNSPLHF; CDR3nt: TGTGCCAGCAGCTTGTTGGGGGGTGGGAAGAGAAATTCACCCCTCCACTTT
d_gene: TRBD1; abundance: .; j_gene: TRBJ1-1; v_gene: TRBV6-2/TRBV6-3; CDR3aa: CASSFSPGQGAKAFF; CDR3nt: TGTGCCAGCAGTTTTTCACCGGGACAGGGGGCGAAAGCTTTCTTT
d_gene: .; abundance: .; j_gene: TRBJ1-6; v_gene: TRBV5-1; CDR3aa: CASSLDREGSPLHF; CDR3nt: TGCGCCAGCAGCTTGGACAGGGAGGGTTCACCCCTCCACTTT
d_gene: .; abundance: many; j_gene: TRBJ2-3; v_gene: TRBV18; CDR3aa: CASSPPMRGEDTQYF; CDR3nt: TGTGCCAGCTCACCACCTATGAGGGGGGAAGATACGCAGTATTTT
d_gene: .; abundance: .; j_gene: TRBJ1-4; v_gene: TRBV7-2; CDR3aa: CASSLVSRGEKLFF; CDR3nt: TGTGCCAGCAGCTTAGTTTCAAGGGGGGAAAAACTGTTTTTT
d_gene: TRBD1; abundance: .; j_gene: TRBJ2-3; v_gene: TRBV7-2; CDR3aa: CASSSRQGVDTQYF; CDR3nt: TGTGCCAGCAGCTCCCGACAGGGGGTAGATACGCAGTATTTT
d_gene: .; abundance: few; j_gene: TRBJ2-3; v_gene: TRBV7-2; CDR3aa: CASSAGTFFTDTQYF; CDR3nt: TGTGCCAGCAGCGCCGGGACATTTTTCACAGATACGCAGTATTTT
d_gene: .; abundance: many; j_gene: TRBJ2-3; v_gene: TRBV28; CDR3aa: CASTSFTDTQYF; CDR3nt: TGTGCCAGCACCAGCTTCACAGATACGCAGTATTTT
d_gene: TRBD2; abundance: .; j_gene: TRBJ2-2; v_gene: TRBV9; CDR3aa: CASSVGRGWTGELFF; CDR3nt: TGTGCCAGCAGCGTCGGGAGGGGCTGGACCGGGGAGCTGTTTTTT
d_gene: TRBD1; abundance: .; j_gene: TRBJ1-5; v_gene: TRBV27; CDR3aa: CASSSYPGTGPLRNQPQHF; CDR3nt: TGTGCCAGCAGTTCCTACCCCGGGACAGGCCCTCTTCGCAATCAGCCCCAGCATTTT
d_gene: .; abundance: .; j_gene: TRBJ1-3; v_gene: TRBV4-1; CDR3aa: CASSQGWSTGNTIYF; CDR3nt: TGCGCCAGCAGCCAAGGTTGGTCCACTGGAAACACCATATATTTT
d_gene: TRBD1; abundance: few; j_gene: TRBJ2-5; v_gene: TRBV4-1; CDR3aa: CASSQWGTGKETQYF; CDR3nt: TGCGCCAGCAGCCAGTGGGGGACAGGGAAAGAGACCCAGTACTTC
d_gene: TRBD2; abundance: few; j_gene: TRBJ2-5; v_gene: TRBV20-1; CDR3aa: CSAHPTSGGSQETQYF; CDR3nt: TGCAGTGCCCACCCGACTAGCGGGGGGTCGCAGGAGACCCAGTACTTC
d_gene: TRBD1; abundance: many; j_gene: TRBJ1-1; v_gene: TRBV10-3; CDR3aa: CAISDPLMTGIAFF; CDR3nt: TGTGCCATCAGTGACCCGTTGATGACAGGGATAGCTTTCTTT
d_gene: TRBD1; abundance: .; j_gene: TRBJ1-2; v_gene: TRBV7-2; CDR3aa: CASSLAIRGDYGYTF; CDR3nt: TGTGCCAGCAGCTTAGCAATCAGGGGGGACTATGGCTACACCTTC